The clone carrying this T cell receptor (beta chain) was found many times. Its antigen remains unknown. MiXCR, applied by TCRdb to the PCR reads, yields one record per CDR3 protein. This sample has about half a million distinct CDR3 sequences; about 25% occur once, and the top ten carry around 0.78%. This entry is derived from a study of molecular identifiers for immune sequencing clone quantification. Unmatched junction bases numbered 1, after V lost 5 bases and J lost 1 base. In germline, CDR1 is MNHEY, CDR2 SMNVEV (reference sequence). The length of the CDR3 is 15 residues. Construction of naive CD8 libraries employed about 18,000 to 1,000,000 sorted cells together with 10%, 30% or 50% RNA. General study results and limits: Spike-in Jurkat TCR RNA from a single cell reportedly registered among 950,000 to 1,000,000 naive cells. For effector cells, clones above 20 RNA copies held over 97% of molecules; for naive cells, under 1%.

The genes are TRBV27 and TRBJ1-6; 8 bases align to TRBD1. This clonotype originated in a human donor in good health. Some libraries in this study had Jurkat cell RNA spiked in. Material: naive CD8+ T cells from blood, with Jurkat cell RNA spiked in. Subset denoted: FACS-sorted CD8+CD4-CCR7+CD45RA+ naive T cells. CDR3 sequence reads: CASSGQGSYNSPLHF. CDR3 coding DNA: TGTGCCAGCAGTGGACAGGGATCCTATAATTCACCCCTCCACTTT.